This note documents a single T cell receptor beta chain sequence. This record belongs to a study of monozygotic twins with inflammatory bowel disease. TCRdb derives one entry per CDR3 protein from the 5' RACE reads, leaving out DNA. The sample table sets out about 380,000 distinct CDR3 sequences. This CDR3 has 13 amino acids. Germline V gene lookup returns CDR1 MDHEN and CDR2 SYDVKM. The TCR was taken from a human donor with ulcerative colitis or Crohn's disease, or a healthy co-twin of an affected twin (not recorded which). The chain combines TRBV28 with TRBJ2-7; without DNA, the TCRdb call of TRBD1 cannot be checked. Sample: blood. This CDR3 reads CASSFHRGQEQYF.